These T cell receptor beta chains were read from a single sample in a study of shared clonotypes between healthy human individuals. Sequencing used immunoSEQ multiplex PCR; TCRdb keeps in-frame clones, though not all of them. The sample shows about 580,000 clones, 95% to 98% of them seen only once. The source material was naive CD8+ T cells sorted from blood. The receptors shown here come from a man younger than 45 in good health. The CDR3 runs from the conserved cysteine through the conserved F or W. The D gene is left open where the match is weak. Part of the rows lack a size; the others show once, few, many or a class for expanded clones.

cdr3_nt: TGTGCCATCAGTGAGTCTGCAGTCACCGGGGAGCTGTTTTTT
cdr3_aa: CAISESAVTGELFF
v_call: TRBV10-3
d_call: -
j_call: TRBJ2-2
clone_size: -

cdr3_nt: TGCGCCAGCAGCGCCGGGATGACAGATTCCTACGAGCAGTACTTC
cdr3_aa: CASSAGMTDSYEQYF
v_call: TRBV10-1
d_call: -
j_call: TRBJ2-7
clone_size: -

cdr3_nt: TGTGCCAGCAGCTTAAGAACAGGACCTAAGGTAAATGAGCAGTTCTTC
cdr3_aa: CASSLRTGPKVNEQFF
v_call: TRBV11-3
d_call: -
j_call: TRBJ2-1
clone_size: -

cdr3_nt: TGTGCCAGCAGCTTATCGGGCCAAGGAGAGACCCAGTACTTC
cdr3_aa: CASSLSGQGETQYF
v_call: TRBV11-3
d_call: -
j_call: TRBJ2-5
clone_size: -

cdr3_nt: TGCGCCAGCAGCCTACCGGGACAGAACTATGGCTACACCTTC
cdr3_aa: CASSLPGQNYGYTF
v_call: TRBV5-1
d_call: TRBD1
j_call: TRBJ1-2
clone_size: -

cdr3_nt: TGTGCCAGCAGTGCCGGGGCGAGGGGCAATCAGCCCCAGCATTTT
cdr3_aa: CASSAGARGNQPQHF
v_call: TRBV25-1
d_call: -
j_call: TRBJ1-5
clone_size: -

cdr3_nt: TGTGCCAGCAGCGTAGACGGCGTTGATACGCAGTATTTT
cdr3_aa: CASSVDGVDTQYF
v_call: TRBV9
d_call: -
j_call: TRBJ2-3
clone_size: -

cdr3_nt: TGCAGCGTCGCCCCAAGAGTCAGGTCGGCGGAGACCCAGTACTTC
cdr3_aa: CSVAPRVRSAETQYF
v_call: TRBV29-1
d_call: -
j_call: TRBJ2-5
clone_size: -

cdr3_nt: TGTGCCAGCAGTTTACGGACTAGCGGGATCAGCACAGATACGCAGTATTTT
cdr3_aa: CASSLRTSGISTDTQYF
v_call: TRBV27
d_call: TRBD2
j_call: TRBJ2-3
clone_size: -

cdr3_nt: TGTGCCTCAGCTCAGGGGGCCAGAACTCCCAATGAGCAGTTCTTC
cdr3_aa: CASAQGARTPNEQFF
v_call: TRBV7-3
d_call: TRBD1
j_call: TRBJ2-1
clone_size: -

cdr3_nt: TGTGCCAGCAGCCTCCGGGAGAGCGGAGATCCCTACGAGCAGTACTTC
cdr3_aa: CASSLRESGDPYEQYF
v_call: TRBV7-9
d_call: -
j_call: TRBJ2-7
clone_size: -

cdr3_nt: TGTGCCAGCAGCTTAGGTGCAGGGGGGTTTTACGAGCAGTACTTC
cdr3_aa: CASSLGAGGFYEQYF
v_call: TRBV11-2
d_call: -
j_call: TRBJ2-7
clone_size: once

cdr3_nt: TGTGCCATCAGGGAGGAGGGAGCAACTGAAGCTTTCTTT
cdr3_aa: CAIREEGATEAFF
v_call: TRBV10-3
d_call: -
j_call: TRBJ1-1
clone_size: -

cdr3_nt: TGTGCCAGCAGTCCCGACAGGGAATGCACTGAAGCTTTCTTT
cdr3_aa: CASSPDRECTEAFF
v_call: TRBV21-1
d_call: -
j_call: TRBJ1-1
clone_size: -

cdr3_nt: TGTGCCAGCAGTTGGACTAGCGGGAGTCTCGAGCAGTACTTC
cdr3_aa: CASSWTSGSLEQYF
v_call: TRBV27
d_call: TRBD2
j_call: TRBJ2-7
clone_size: -

cdr3_nt: TGTGCCAGCAGCGGGTCAACGCCCTACAATGAGCAGTTCTTC
cdr3_aa: CASSGSTPYNEQFF
v_call: TRBV9
d_call: -
j_call: TRBJ2-1
clone_size: -

cdr3_nt: TGTGCCAGCAGCCAGACTAGCGGCTACGAGCAGTACTTC
cdr3_aa: CASSQTSGYEQYF
v_call: TRBV5-5
d_call: TRBD2
j_call: TRBJ2-7
clone_size: -

cdr3_nt: TGTGCCAGCAGTTACTCCGGGACAGGGGGCTTCGGGGAGCTGTTTTTT
cdr3_aa: CASSYSGTGGFGELFF
v_call: TRBV6-6
d_call: TRBD1
j_call: TRBJ2-2
clone_size: once

cdr3_nt: TGTGCCAGCAGTTTATTCCTAGCGGGAGGGCCGAATACGCAGTATTTT
cdr3_aa: CASSLFLAGGPNTQYF
v_call: TRBV27
d_call: TRBD2
j_call: TRBJ2-3
clone_size: -

cdr3_nt: TGTGCCAGCTCAGACAGGGAGGAATCCTACGAGCAGTACTTC
cdr3_aa: CASSDREESYEQYF
v_call: TRBV18
d_call: -
j_call: TRBJ2-7
clone_size: -

cdr3_nt: TGCGCCAGCAGCCAAGATGTCCAGGCCACAGATACGCAGTATTTT
cdr3_aa: CASSQDVQATDTQYF
v_call: TRBV4-3
d_call: -
j_call: TRBJ2-3
clone_size: -

cdr3_nt: TGTGCCATCAGTGATATCGGGGCGGGAGGAAAGACCCAGTACTTC
cdr3_aa: CAISDIGAGGKTQYF
v_call: TRBV10-3
d_call: TRBD2
j_call: TRBJ2-5
clone_size: -

cdr3_nt: TGTGCCACCAGGTTGGGGGGAGATACGCAGTATTTT
cdr3_aa: CATRLGGDTQYF
v_call: TRBV6-5
d_call: -
j_call: TRBJ2-3
clone_size: -

cdr3_nt: TGTGCCAGCAGCCTGGACAGGTTCAACATTCAGTACTTC
cdr3_aa: CASSLDRFNIQYF
v_call: TRBV27
d_call: TRBD1
j_call: TRBJ2-4
clone_size: -

cdr3_nt: TGTGCCAGCAGCCGGAGGGGGGCCGCCGGGGAGCTGTTTTTT
cdr3_aa: CASSRRGAAGELFF
v_call: TRBV27
d_call: -
j_call: TRBJ2-2
clone_size: -

cdr3_nt: TGTGCCAGCAGCCGCGGACTAACCAATGAGCAGTTCTTC
cdr3_aa: CASSRGLTNEQFF
v_call: TRBV5-4
d_call: -
j_call: TRBJ2-1
clone_size: -

cdr3_nt: TGTGCCAGCGCCGGGACAGGGGATCAGCCCCAGCATTTT
cdr3_aa: CASAGTGDQPQHF
v_call: TRBV7-9
d_call: TRBD1
j_call: TRBJ1-5
clone_size: -

cdr3_nt: TGTGCCAGCAGCTTAGGAGACCAGACCGGGGAGCTGTTTTTT
cdr3_aa: CASSLGDQTGELFF
v_call: TRBV7-8
d_call: -
j_call: TRBJ2-2
clone_size: -

cdr3_nt: TGCAGCGTTGAACCTCTCCGGGACGGGGGAAACATTCAGTACTTC
cdr3_aa: CSVEPLRDGGNIQYF
v_call: TRBV29-1
d_call: -
j_call: TRBJ2-4
clone_size: -

cdr3_nt: TGCGCCAGCAGCTTGCTGGGGGCGGCCAGCGAAAACGAGCAGTACTTC
cdr3_aa: CASSLLGAASENEQYF
v_call: TRBV5-1
d_call: -
j_call: TRBJ2-7
clone_size: -

cdr3_nt: TGTGCCAGCAGCCCGAGATTGGTAGCGGGAGGAAATGAGCAGTTCTTC
cdr3_aa: CASSPRLVAGGNEQFF
v_call: TRBV7-2
d_call: TRBD2
j_call: TRBJ2-1
clone_size: once

cdr3_nt: TGTGCCAGCAGTTTGTGGTCCTCCTACAATGAGCAGTTCTTC
cdr3_aa: CASSLWSSYNEQFF
v_call: TRBV27
d_call: -
j_call: TRBJ2-1
clone_size: -

cdr3_nt: TGTGCCAGCAGCCAGGAACTAGCGGGGATCCAAGAGACCCAGTACTTC
cdr3_aa: CASSQELAGIQETQYF
v_call: TRBV4-2
d_call: TRBD2
j_call: TRBJ2-5
clone_size: -

cdr3_nt: TGCAGCTTCCGCGCAACAAGCTCCTACAATGAGCAGTTCTTC
cdr3_aa: CSFRATSSYNEQFF
v_call: TRBV29-1
d_call: -
j_call: TRBJ2-1
clone_size: -

cdr3_nt: TGTGCCAGCAGCACGACTAGCGGGTATGAGCAGTTCTTC
cdr3_aa: CASSTTSGYEQFF
v_call: TRBV7-9
d_call: TRBD2
j_call: TRBJ2-1
clone_size: -

cdr3_nt: TGTGCCCGGGACAGAATTGGGGGCTACAATCAGCCCCAGCATTTT
cdr3_aa: CARDRIGGYNQPQHF
v_call: TRBV5-5
d_call: TRBD1
j_call: TRBJ1-5
clone_size: -

cdr3_nt: TGTGCCAGCAGTGAACCGGACAGCCCTAGGCCCTACGAGCAGTACTTC
cdr3_aa: CASSEPDSPRPYEQYF
v_call: TRBV6-1
d_call: -
j_call: TRBJ2-7
clone_size: -

cdr3_nt: TGCGCCAGCAGCCAACTAATGACAGGGGCGGGGAATGAGCAGTTCTTC
cdr3_aa: CASSQLMTGAGNEQFF
v_call: TRBV4-3
d_call: TRBD1
j_call: TRBJ2-1
clone_size: once

cdr3_nt: TGCAGCGCAGAAATCCGGGGAAGGGATGAAAAACTGTTTTTT
cdr3_aa: CSAEIRGRDEKLFF
v_call: TRBV29-1
d_call: -
j_call: TRBJ1-4
clone_size: once

cdr3_nt: TGTGCCAGCAGTCCCAAATGGACCCTCGACAATGAGCAGTTCTTC
cdr3_aa: CASSPKWTLDNEQFF
v_call: TRBV27
d_call: -
j_call: TRBJ2-1
clone_size: -